The rows below give T cell receptor beta chains drawn from one sample of a study of blood T cell repertoires in COVID-19. The assay was immunoSEQ multiplex PCR, and TCRdb's table has in-frame clones only and misses some. The table includes roughly 410,000 clones, roughly 90% detected once. Source material: peripheral blood. Receptors were obtained from a woman between 40 and 55 years old with COVID-19, enrolled during active disease. CDR3s include the opening cysteine and the closing phenylalanine or tryptophan. The order of the fields is J gene, D gene, V gene, clone size, CDR3 protein, CDR3 DNA. D genes are given only for firm matches. Size is omitted from some rows. Given values are once, few, many or a class for expanded clones.

>TRBJ2-5|.|TRBV13|.
CASSLGVTGVMETQYF
TGTGCCAGCAGCTTAGGGGTGACTGGAGTGATGGAGACCCAGTACTTC
>TRBJ2-1|.|TRBV7-3|.
CASSSFSGEQFF
TGTGCCAGCAGCTCCTTTTCGGGTGAGCAGTTCTTC
>TRBJ1-1|TRBD1|TRBV28|once
CASRRPLAGGTEAFF
TGTGCCAGCAGACGCCCCCTGGCAGGGGGGACTGAAGCTTTCTTT
>TRBJ2-1|.|TRBV6-5|.
CASSSNGQHNEQFF
TGTGCCAGCAGTTCCAACGGACAACACAATGAGCAGTTCTTC
>TRBJ1-4|TRBD1|TRBV7-2|.
CASSGDRGRNEKLFF
TGTGCCAGCAGCGGAGACAGGGGGCGGAATGAAAAACTGTTTTTT
>TRBJ2-7|TRBD2|TRBV7-3|once
CASSLMGVAGGEQYF
TGTGCCAGCAGCTTAATGGGGGTAGCGGGAGGCGAGCAGTACTTC
>TRBJ2-3|TRBD2|TRBV19|.
CASSLTSGTPDTQYF
TGTGCCAGTAGTTTGACTAGCGGGACCCCAGATACGCAGTATTTT
>TRBJ1-6|.|TRBV27|once
CASSLGGGRGGSPLHF
TGTGCCAGCAGTTTAGGTGGGGGCAGGGGTGGTTCACCCCTCCACTTT
>TRBJ1-2|.|TRBV6-2/TRBV6-3|.
CASSYVQGGFGYTF
TGTGCCAGCAGTTACGTCCAGGGTGGTTTTGGCTACACCTTC
>TRBJ1-1|.|TRBV28|.
CASSPPQGFNTEAFF
TGTGCCAGCAGTCCCCCACAGGGATTTAACACTGAAGCTTTCTTT
>TRBJ2-3|.|TRBV30|.
CAWSLGGTADTQYF
TGTGCCTGGAGTCTAGGCGGGACCGCAGATACGCAGTATTTT
>TRBJ2-7|.|TRBV4-1|.
CASSQELALGSYEQYF
TGCGCCAGCAGCCAAGAGCTAGCGTTAGGCTCCTACGAGCAGTACTTC
>TRBJ2-3|TRBD2|TRBV24-1|once
CATSDYASGSNTQYF
TGTGCCACCAGTGATTATGCTAGCGGGAGTAATACGCAGTATTTT
>TRBJ2-2|.|TRBV2|.
CASSSQGGELFF
TGTGCCAGCAGTTCACAGGGAGGGGAGCTGTTTTTT
>TRBJ1-1|.|TRBV19|.
CASSIDLRGMNTEAFF
TGTGCCAGTAGTATAGATCTAAGAGGAATGAACACTGAAGCTTTCTTT
>TRBJ1-1|.|TRBV7-9|.
CASSYPGGNTEAFF
TGTGCCAGCAGCTACCCCGGAGGGAACACTGAAGCTTTCTTT
>TRBJ1-2|.|TRBV7-9|.
CASSLVADYGYTF
TGTGCCAGCAGCTTAGTGGCGGACTATGGCTACACCTTC
>TRBJ1-2|TRBD1|TRBV30|few
CAWDQGQPMSGGYTF
TGTGCCTGGGACCAGGGACAGCCAATGAGTGGTGGCTACACCTTC
>TRBJ2-5|.|TRBV5-5|.
CASSLRGFVPETQYF
TGTGCCAGCAGCTTGAGGGGTTTTGTCCCCGAGACCCAGTACTTC
>TRBJ1-2|TRBD1|TRBV11-2|.
CASSLDIRGLAYGYTF
TGTGCCAGCAGCTTAGACATCAGGGGGCTCGCCTATGGCTACACCTTC
>TRBJ1-1|.|TRBV7-9|.
CASSFELNEAFF
TGTGCCAGCAGCTTTGAACTGAATGAAGCTTTCTTT
>TRBJ2-7|TRBD2|TRBV15|.
CATSRSGGLYEQYF
TGTGCCACCAGCAGGAGCGGGGGGCTATACGAGCAGTACTTC
>TRBJ2-7|TRBD1|TRBV7-2|.
CASSLKGDSSYEQYF
TGTGCCAGCAGCTTAAAGGGGGACAGCTCCTACGAGCAGTACTTC
>TRBJ2-7|.|TRBV7-2|few
CASSFSVQDEQYF
TGTGCCAGCAGTTTTAGCGTTCAGGACGAGCAGTACTTC
>TRBJ1-1|TRBD1|TRBV18|.
CASSGQGLNTEAFF
TGTGCCAGCTCAGGACAGGGCCTGAACACTGAAGCTTTCTTT
>TRBJ1-6|.|TRBV4-1|.
CASSREGQVSSPLHF
TGCGCCAGCAGCCGCGAGGGACAAGTGAGTTCACCCCTCCACTTT
>TRBJ2-7|TRBD2|TRBV5-6|.
CASSLVLASYEQYF
TGTGCCAGCAGCTTGGTACTAGCGTCCTACGAGCAGTACTTC
>TRBJ2-7|.|TRBV7-8|once
CASSLARLREQYF
TGTGCCAGCAGCTTAGCTAGATTGAGGGAGCAGTACTTC
>TRBJ2-7|.|TRBV7-9|few
CASSLGAPAYEQYF
TGTGCCAGCAGCTTAGGGGCCCCCGCCTACGAGCAGTACTTC
>TRBJ2-5|TRBD1|TRBV27|.
CASTEIGRQGIETQYF
TGTGCCAGCACGGAAATTGGGAGACAGGGGATTGAGACCCAGTACTTC
>TRBJ1-6|TRBD1|TRBV3-1/TRBV3-2|.
CASSPDRVSPLHF
TGTGCCAGCAGCCCCGACAGGGTCTCACCCCTCCACTTT
>TRBJ2-7|TRBD1|TRBV18|.
CASSPSRDRIYEQYF
TGTGCCAGCTCACCAAGCCGGGACAGAATCTACGAGCAGTACTTC
>TRBJ2-2|.|TRBV6-6|.
CASSPPGDRRELFF
TGTGCCAGCAGCCCACCGGGGGATCGCCGGGAGCTGTTTTTT
>TRBJ1-1|.|TRBV6-5|.
CASSYDSLNTEAFF
TGTGCCAGCAGTTATGACAGCTTGAACACTGAAGCTTTCTTT
>TRBJ2-7|.|TRBV19|.
CASSIRLAYEQYF
TGTGCCAGTAGTATCCGCCTAGCCTACGAGCAGTACTTC
>TRBJ2-1|.|TRBV18|.
CASSPGTETYNEQFF
TGTGCCAGCTCACCCGGGACTGAGACCTACAATGAGCAGTTCTTC
>TRBJ1-2|.|TRBV7-2|.
CASSLVRTEAGGYTF
TGTGCCAGCAGCTTAGTCCGGACGGAGGCCGGTGGCTACACCTTC
>TRBJ1-1|.|TRBV7-2|.
CASSLGGKAFF
TGTGCCAGCAGCTTAGGCGGAAAAGCTTTCTTT
>TRBJ1-5|.|TRBV6-5|.
CASRRQMDQPQHF
TGTGCCAGCAGACGACAAATGGATCAGCCCCAGCATTTT
>TRBJ1-6|.|TRBV2|.
CASSHEVTYNSPLHF
TGTGCCAGCAGCCACGAGGTAACCTATAATTCACCCCTCCACTTT
>TRBJ1-2|.|TRBV9|.
CASSGVINYGYTF
TGTGCCAGCAGCGGTGTCATCAACTATGGCTACACCTTC
>TRBJ1-4|.|TRBV15|.
CATSPGQSNEKLFF
TGTGCCACCAGTCCCGGACAGTCCAATGAAAAACTGTTTTTT
>TRBJ2-1|.|TRBV7-3|.
CASSWGGVRYNEQFF
TGTGCCAGCAGCTGGGGCGGGGTGCGCTACAATGAGCAGTTCTTC
>TRBJ2-3|TRBD1|TRBV24-1|.
CATSSRQGPFGGTDTQYF
TGTGCCACCAGTTCCCGACAGGGACCCTTTGGTGGCACAGATACGCAGTATTTT
>TRBJ1-4|.|TRBV20-1|.
CSASKQPTNEKLFF
TGCAGTGCTAGTAAACAGCCAACTAATGAAAAACTGTTTTTT
>TRBJ2-6|.|TRBV27|.
CASRLGYSGANVLTF
TGTGCCAGCAGGCTAGGCTACTCTGGGGCCAACGTCCTGACTTTC
>TRBJ1-1|TRBD1|TRBV28|.
CASSRHALRGAEAFF
TGTGCCAGCAGTCGACATGCTCTCAGGGGGGCTGAAGCTTTCTTT
>TRBJ1-1|TRBD1|TRBV11-2|.
CASSFINRGNTEAFF
TGTGCCAGCAGCTTCATAAACAGGGGTAACACTGAAGCTTTCTTT
>TRBJ1-6|TRBD1|TRBV19|few
CASSLLRGQDSPLHF
TGTGCCAGTAGTCTACTCAGGGGGCAAGATTCACCCCTCCACTTT
>TRBJ1-5|.|TRBV10-3|.
CAISEHRRGSNQPQHF
TGTGCCATCAGTGAGCACCGTCGTGGCAGCAATCAGCCCCAGCATTTT
>TRBJ2-2|TRBD1|TRBV19|.
CASSIHQGADTGELFF
TGTGCCAGTAGTATCCACCAGGGGGCGGACACCGGGGAGCTGTTTTTT
>TRBJ1-1|.|TRBV18|.
CASSLQGGTEAFF
TGTGCCAGCTCGTTACAGGGTGGAACTGAAGCTTTCTTT